The 32 T cell receptor beta chains below were found in one sample sequenced in a study of T cells in Graves' hyperthyroidism and ophthalmopathy. Amplified TCR beta CDR3 regions derived from RNA transcripts. The TCR CDR3 was amplified in a first-round RT-PCR using the HTBI primer set. One entry per CDR3 protein results from TCRdb running MiXCR on the multiplex PCR reads. Altogether around 540,000 distinct CDR3 sequences are present, about half being singletons, with the ten largest covering 6.5% to 9%. Source material: peripheral blood or thyroid tissue (not recorded which). The receptors stem from a woman aged 18-29 years with Graves' hyperthyroidism.

V is TRBV20-1 and J is TRBJ1-1, with D uncertain. This CDR3 has 16 residues. Germline V gene lookup returns CDR1 DFQATT and CDR2 SNEGSKA (reference sequence). V dropped 0 bases and J dropped 0 bases, with 14 bases sitting between them. In DNA form, the CDR3 reads TGCAGTGCTAGAGATGCGCGGCGCATCATGAACACTGAAGCTTTCTTT. Protein: CSARDARRIMNTEAFF.

The chain joins TRBV24-1 to TRBJ2-2, with TRBD2 identical over 8 bases. The CDR3 consists of 17 residues. Germline CDR1 and CDR2: KGHDR and SFDVKD. With V trimmed by 6 bases and J by 4 bases, 12 bases remained unmatched. The DNA of the CDR3 is TGTGCCACCAGTCTTAGCGGGGCCTCAATAGGCACCGGGGAGCTGTTTTTT. This sequence encodes CATSLSGASIGTGELFF.

This clonotype was detected ten times or more. J is TRBJ1-5 and V is TRBV5-1; 7 positions agree with TRBD1. The CDR3 extends over 14 amino acids. V was clipped by 2 bases and J by 6 bases; unmatched bases: 5. Germline V gives CDR1 SGHRS, CDR2 YFSETQ. The CDR3 nucleotides are TGCGCCAGCAGCTTAACAGGGGACCGTCAGCCCCAGCATTTT. Amino acids: CASSLTGDRQPQHF. Using reference TRBV5-1 and TRBJ1-5 for the parts outside the CDR3, the full variable domain is KAGVTQTPRYLIKTRGQQVTLSCSPISGHRSVSWYQQTPGQGLQFLFEYFSETQRNKGNFPGRFSGRQFSNSRSEMNVSTLELGDSALYLCASSLTGDRQPQHFGDGTRLSIL.

In this sample, this clonotype turned up many times. The V call is TRBV7-8, the J call TRBJ1-1; TRBD1 aligns across 11 bases. CDR1 and CDR2 from the germline V gene are SGHVS and FQNEAQ. The CDR3 is 14 amino acids. After removal of 5 bases from V and 4 bases from J, the junction contained 3 bases not matched to a gene. CDR3: CASSAGQGATEAFF. Here the CDR3 DNA reads TGTGCCAGCAGCGCAGGACAGGGGGCCACTGAAGCTTTCTTT. The variable domain in full, with the rest retrieved from reference TRBV7-8 and TRBJ1-1, is GAGVSQSPRYKVAKRGQDVALRCDPISGHVSLFWYQQALGQGPEFLTYFQNEAQLDKSGLPSDRFFAERPEGSVSTLKIQRTQQEDSAVYLCASSAGQGATEAFFGQGTRLTVV.

The chain carries TRBV7-9 and TRBJ2-7, with 9 nucleotides matching TRBD1. CDR1 is SEHNR and CDR2 is FQNEAQ in the germline V gene (reference sequence). Unmatched junction bases numbered 7, after V lost 7 bases and J lost 3 bases. The CDR3 has 14 residues. CDR3 sequence: CASKPGQGNYEQYF. The CDR3, as DNA: TGTGCCAGCAAACCGGGACAGGGTAACTACGAGCAGTACTTC.

V usage is TRBV15 and J usage is TRBJ2-7, with D perhaps TRBD1 or TRBD2 (5 bases each). The CDR3 totals 16 residues. The V end lost 0 bases, the J end lost 7 bases, and 19 bases lay between the germline ends. Germline CDR1 and CDR2: LNHNV and YYDKDF (reference sequence). The CDR3 nucleotides are TGTGCCACCAGCAGAGAGGGGACCCCGAAGGTGAAGGAGCAGTACTTC. Protein product: CATSREGTPKVKEQYF.

This clonotype was found once. The rearrangement links TRBV7-9 to TRBJ1-6, with 8 bases matching TRBD1. V gave up 5 bases and J gave up 15 bases; unmatched junction bases: 12. This CDR3 spans 14 amino acids. Germline values: CDR1 SEHNR, CDR2 FQNEAQ (reference sequence). CDR3 DNA: TGTGCCAGCAGCCTGGTTGGACAGGGCGAAATCCTCCACTTT. Amino acids: CASSLVGQGEILHF. Full variable domain (rest looked up from reference TRBV7-9 and TRBJ1-6): DTGVSQNPRHKITKRGQNVTFRCDPISEHNRLYWYRQTLGQGPEFLTYFQNEAQLEKSRLLSDRFSAERPKGSFSTLEIQRTEQGDSAMYLCASSLVGQGEILHFGNGTRLTVT.

This clonotype was observed a single time. The genes are TRBV5-5 and TRBJ1-5, with D uncertain. The CDR3 is 15 residues long. Germline loops: CDR1 SGHKS, CDR2 YYEKEE (reference sequence). Trimming removed 0 bases from V and 0 bases from J, with 7 bases in between. CDR3 nucleotide sequence: TGTGCCAGCAGCTTGGAGGACTATAGCAATCAGCCCCAGCATTTT. It yields the protein CASSLEDYSNQPQHF.

The rearrangement links TRBV12-5 to TRBJ2-7, with unresolved D. Trimming pared 0 bases from V and 1 base from J, leaving 10 bases between. Germline V gene sequence: CDR1 LGHNT, CDR2 FRNRAP. This CDR3 is built from 15 residues. CDR3 coding DNA: TGTGCTAGTGGTTTGGTACGTGGGGTGTCCTACGAGCAGTACTTC. Its translation: CASGLVRGVSYEQYF.

A few counts support this clonotype. The CDR3 sequence is CSVEDTGEEAFF. The CDR3 DNA sequence: TGCAGCGTTGAAGATACAGGGGAGGAAGCTTTCTTT. The chain is built from TRBV29-1 and TRBJ1-1; the match to TRBD1 covers 7 bases. Germline-derived CDR1 and CDR2 are SQVTM and ANQGSEA. This CDR3 is 12 amino acids long. The trim removed 0 bases at V and 8 bases at J, leaving 3 bases unmatched.

This clonotype was seen a single time. The V and J genes are TRBV12-3 or TRBV12-4 and TRBJ1-5; no reliable D call. The CDR3 is 16 residues long. V was pared by 6 bases and J by 0 bases, with 15 bases between. CDR3 in DNA: TGTGCCAGCAGCCAAGTGCCAGACGATAGCAATCAGCCCCAGCATTTT. Translating gives CASSQVPDDSNQPQHF.

A few counts support this clonotype. The chain links TRBV12-3 or TRBV12-4 to TRBJ1-5; D is unclear. The CDR3 extends over 13 amino acids. Trimming cost V 7 bases and J 7 bases, with 14 bases left between them. The CDR3 here is CASTEHWGQPQHF. DNA for the CDR3: TGTGCCAGCACCGAACACTGGGGACAGCCCCAGCATTTT.

This clonotype was seen only a few times. The chain couples TRBV27 to TRBJ1-4; tentatively, D is TRBD1 (6 bases). CDR3 length equals 16 residues. Germline-derived CDR1 and CDR2 are MNHEY and SMNVEV (reference sequence). V shed 8 bases and J shed 0 bases, with 16 bases lying between them. DNA for the CDR3: TGTGCCAGCTCCCCAACCAGGGGCGCAACTAATGAAAAACTGTTTTTT. This gives the protein CASSPTRGATNEKLFF.

V is TRBV7-1 and J is TRBJ1-2, with a possible D match to TRBD1 (6 bases). TRBV7-1 falls under the ORF class, with uncertain function. With 5 bases removed from V and 9 bases from J, the gap between germline ends came to 10 bases. CDR3 size: 11 residues. The chain's CDR3 is CASSPGESYTF. For the CDR3, the DNA is TGTGCCAGCAGCCCAGGGGAGAGCTACACCTTC.

CDR3 region: CASSLSEGAEAFF. The CDR3 DNA reads as TGTGCCAGCAGTTTAAGTGAGGGGGCTGAAGCTTTCTTT. V and J are TRBV2 and TRBJ1-1, with D possibly being TRBD1 (6 bases). The CDR3 loop spans 13 amino acids. V lost 5 bases, J lost 6 bases, and 13 bases lay in between. Germline V gene lookup returns CDR1 SNHLY and CDR2 FYNNEI.

The rearrangement uses TRBV2 and TRBJ1-1; the match to TRBD1 covers 9 bases. Germline lookup yields CDR1 SNHLY and CDR2 FYNNEI. The J segment lost 6 bases and the V segment lost 11 bases, leaving 4 bases of the junction unmatched. This CDR3 comprises 11 residues. This CDR3 reads CAVQGAPEAFF. The CDR3 coding sequence is TGTGCCGTACAGGGGGCACCTGAAGCTTTCTTT.

This clonotype was observed once. The rearrangement joins TRBV12-5 to TRBJ1-5; TRBD1 is a possible D gene (5 bases). CDR1 and CDR2 from the germline V gene are LGHNT and FRNRAP. V was shortened by 0 bases and J by 3 bases, with 12 bases between the two germline ends. CDR3 length: 16 residues. CDR3: CASGLVVTRDNQPQHF. The CDR3 region has the DNA TGTGCTAGTGGTTTGGTAGTAACCAGGGACAATCAGCCCCAGCATTTT.

This clonotype was recorded a few times. Here the CDR3 DNA reads TGTGCCAGCAGCCCCATGCGCGAGCGGTTCACTGAAGCTTTCTTT. Protein product: CASSPMRERFTEAFF. The chain is built from TRBV6-6 and TRBJ1-1; no clear D. V lost 6 bases to trimming and J lost 4 bases, with 18 bases between them. The CDR3 has 15 residues. CDR1 is MNHNY, CDR2 SVGAGI, per germline (reference sequence).

CDR3 coding DNA: TGTGCCAGCAGCCAAGGGGGGGAAGCCCAAGAGACCCAGTACTTC. It codes for CASSQGGEAQETQYF. This rearrangement joins TRBV7-2 to TRBJ2-5, with a tentative D call TRBD2 (7 bases). Between the trimmed V and J ends, which lost 5 bases and 1 base, there was a span of 14 bases. This CDR3 region has 15 residues. Germline values: CDR1 SGHTA, CDR2 FQGNSA.

For this clonotype: Since a much larger clone is just one base distant, this may be a read error. V and J are TRBV10-3 and TRBJ2-7; 11 bases match TRBD2. From germline, CDR1 is ENHRY and CDR2 SYGVKD. J gave up 3 bases and V 3 bases, and 7 bases lay outside the gene matches. CDR3 length: 16 amino acids. The chain's CDR3 is CAISELGLAGDYEQYF. In DNA, the CDR3 is TGTGCCATCAGTGAACTCGGACTAGCGGGTGACTACGAGCAGTACTTC.

The rearrangement links TRBV20-1 to TRBJ2-5; D may be TRBD1 (8 bases). The germline V and J ends were trimmed by 3 bases and 4 bases, with 18 bases remaining between them. CDR3 size: 15 residues. Germline V CDR1 and CDR2: DFQATT, SNEGSKA (reference sequence). CDR3 bases: TGCAGTGCTAGTGAGGACAGGGAGGGCCGAGAGACCCAGTACTTC. Residues: CSASEDREGRETQYF.

The chain joins TRBV11-3 to TRBJ1-6; no clear D. Trimming removed 4 bases at V and 14 bases at J, with 15 bases between. CDR3 length: 13 amino acids. CDR1 is SGHNT, CDR2 YENEEA, per germline. The CDR3 protein is CASSSLSLRTLHF. CDR3 sequence (DNA): TGTGCCAGCAGCTCCTTATCTCTGAGGACCCTCCACTTT.

Regarding this clonotype: One base away lies a much larger clone, so this may be a sequencing read error. The rearrangement uses TRBV11-2 and TRBJ1-5; D is unclear. The germline CDR1 and CDR2 sequences are SGHAT and FQNNGV. The V and J ends lost 5 bases and 4 bases respectively, with 12 bases between them. CDR3 length: 14 residues. CDR3 protein: CASSRTADNQPQHF. The CDR3 DNA follows: TGTGCCAGCAGCCGCACGGCAGATAATCAGCCCCAGCATTTT.

The chain is built from TRBV2 and TRBJ2-5; D is uncertain. V was trimmed by 6 bases and J by 7 bases, leaving 15 bases between them. Germline V gene lookup returns CDR1 SNHLY and CDR2 FYNNEI. The CDR3 contains 13 residues. The CDR3 nucleotides read TGTGCCAGCAGATACACGGAACGGATGACCCAGTACTTC. This sequence encodes CASRYTERMTQYF. The full variable domain, in which reference TRBV2 and TRBJ2-5 provide the parts outside the CDR3, is EPEVTQTPSHQVTQMGQEVILRCVPISNHLYFYWYRQILGQKVEFLVSFYNNEISEKSEIFDDQFSVERPDGSNFTLKIRSTKLEDSAMYFCASRYTERMTQYFGPGTRLLVL.

To note about this clonotype: A much bigger clone sits one base away, suggesting this may be a read error. The chain joins TRBV29-1 to TRBJ2-7; 9 positions agree with TRBD1. Germline V gene sequence: CDR1 SQVTM, CDR2 ANQGSEA. The CDR3 totals 12 residues. CDR3 sequence (DNA): TGCGGCGTAGACAGGGGGTTAAACGAGCAGTACTTC. Translated: CGVDRGLNEQYF.

This chain links TRBV4-1 with TRBJ2-7, with TRBD2 identical over 10 bases. Germline V gives CDR1 MGHRA, CDR2 YSYEKL. The CDR3 is 15 amino acids. The V segment lost 0 bases and the J segment 6 bases; nucleotides outside the gene matches: 5. CDR3: CASSQEQREGLEQYF. The CDR3 DNA is TGCGCCAGCAGCCAAGAGCAGCGGGAGGGCCTCGAGCAGTACTTC.

The chain carries TRBV25-1 and TRBJ1-6; maybe TRBD1 (5 bases). This CDR3 spans 15 amino acids. The germline V and J ends were trimmed by 3 bases and 7 bases, with 13 bases remaining between them. CDR1 and CDR2 from the germline V gene are MGHDK and SYGVNS. The CDR3, as DNA: TGTGCCAGCAGTGATAACTCAGGGTTAAATTCACCCCTCCACTTT. Translation gives CASSDNSGLNSPLHF.

This clonotype was observed a few times. This sequence joins TRBV20-1 and TRBJ1-2; TRBD1 matches 8 bases. V shed 6 bases, J shed 2 bases, and the junction held 14 bases outside the gene matches. The CDR3 has 16 residues. The germline gives CDR1 DFQATT, CDR2 SNEGSKA (reference sequence). In nucleotides, the CDR3 is TGCAGTGCCTATCCGTTCCAGGGGGCGCAGAACTATGGCTACACCTTC. Translated, it gives CSAYPFQGAQNYGYTF.

This clonotype has just one count. The chain carries TRBV2 and TRBJ2-7, with D perhaps assigned TRBD1 or TRBD2 (5 bases each). Germline CDR1 and CDR2: SNHLY and FYNNEI. The CDR3 totals 13 residues. The V and J ends lost 5 bases and 6 bases respectively, with 14 bases between them. This chain's CDR3 is CASSLIAGGEQYF. The CDR3 region has the DNA TGTGCCAGCAGTTTGATCGCTGGGGGCGAGCAGTACTTC.

This clonotype was detected many times. A read error may produce the germline difference seen at one junction end. The CDR3 here is CAISDKHF. The DNA for the CDR3 is TGTGCCATCAGTGATAAGCACTTC. The chain has TRBV10-3 and TRBJ2-5; D is uncertain. The CDR3 extends over 8 amino acids. Germline loops: CDR1 ENHRY, CDR2 SYGVKD.

This rearrangement joins TRBV2 to TRBJ2-2; 7 nucleotides align to TRBD2. The CDR3 loop spans 14 amino acids. Looked up from germline, CDR1 is SNHLY and CDR2 is FYNNEI. With 7 bases clipped from V and 1 base from J, the junction kept 3 bases outside the gene matches. The CDR3 DNA sequence: TGTGCCAGCATGCTAGCGGAGAACACCGGGGAGCTGTTTTTT. Its translation is CASMLAENTGELFF.

The J gene is TRBJ1-4, the V gene TRBV9; tentative D call: TRBD1 (6 bases). V was cut by 0 bases and J by 7 bases, with 13 bases left in between. Germline V CDR1 and CDR2: SGDLS, YYNGEE. The CDR3 sequence is 15 residues long. The CDR3 DNA follows: TGTGCCAGCAGCGTAGCCGGGGGGCGCGTTGAAAAACTGTTTTTT. This codes for CASSVAGGRVEKLFF.